The present entry profiles one TCR beta chain with its context. Per the study methods: Reference gene primer amplification gave nucleated cell count estimates. The protocol was immunoSEQ multiplex PCR, while the TCRdb copy is restricted to in-frame clones and leaves out a portion. V, J and clone size are those of that table, while D and trimming were read from the DNA. Among some 83,000 clones listed, around 72% were seen once. The sample comes from a study of blood T cell repertoires in COVID-19. Study-level background: COVID-19 samples, acute and convalescent, were from the United States, Italy and Spain.

Between the trimmed V and J ends, which lost 5 bases and 9 bases, there was a span of 17 bases. From germline, CDR1 is MNHEY and CDR2 SVGEGT. The CDR3 sequence is 15 residues long. The TCR comes from a woman of 80 years or more with acute or convalescent COVID-19. The sequenced sample consisted of peripheral blood. The chain employs TRBV6-2 or TRBV6-3 and TRBJ1-6; no clear D. The CDR3 is CASSRPSGMGSPLHF. In DNA, the CDR3 is TGTGCCAGCAGTAGACCCTCGGGGATGGGTTCACCCCTCCACTTT.